A single sample is the source of the 32 T cell receptor beta chains below, sequenced in a study of OX40 agonist ivuxolimab in advanced cancers. The protocol was immunoSEQ multiplex PCR, while the TCRdb copy is restricted to in-frame clones and leaves out a portion. The table lists around 79,000 clones, 92% of them singletons. This specimen consisted of CD4+ or CD8+ T cells sorted from blood, obtained in a trial of the OX40 agonist ivuxolimab. The receptors here all came from an adult with an advanced solid tumor such as melanoma, head and neck, liver or kidney cancer.

The V gene is TRBV19, the J gene TRBJ1-1, with D possibly TRBD1 on 5 matching bases. In germline, CDR1 is LNHDA, CDR2 SQIVND (reference sequence). V was clipped by 3 bases and J by 5 bases, with 10 bases between them. The CDR3 extends over 13 amino acids. The CDR3 here is CASSISGSTEAFF. As DNA, the CDR3 is TGTGCCAGTAGTATTTCAGGGAGTACTGAAGCTTTCTTT.

The J gene is TRBJ2-1, the V gene TRBV11-2; D is undetermined. The CDR3 has 15 amino acids. Germline values: CDR1 SGHAT, CDR2 FQNNGV. V was pared by 2 bases and J by 6 bases, with 14 bases between. CDR3: CASSLSIPTINEQFF. The CDR3 bases are TGTGCCAGCAGCTTAAGTATCCCGACGATCAATGAGCAGTTCTTC.

The chain has TRBV4-3 and TRBJ2-7; D is ambiguous. The CDR3 has 13 amino acids. Trimming pared 2 bases from V and 2 bases from J, leaving 7 bases between. Germline V gene lookup returns CDR1 LGHNA and CDR2 YSLEER. The CDR3 DNA is TGCGCCAGCAGCCAATCACGGACCTACGAGCAGTACTTC. Translated: CASSQSRTYEQYF.

The chain links TRBV9 to TRBJ2-7; TRBD1 matches at 10 bases. The CDR3 has 15 residues. In germline, CDR1 is SGDLS, CDR2 YYNGEE. With 3 bases clipped from V and 4 bases from J, the junction kept 7 bases outside the gene matches. The CDR3 is CASSGRDRGLYEQYF. CDR3 bases: TGTGCCAGCAGCGGCCGGGACAGGGGTCTTTACGAGCAGTACTTC.

The chain combines TRBV11-2 with TRBJ2-1; D remains ambiguous. V was trimmed by 5 bases and J by 7 bases, leaving 12 bases between them. The CDR3 is 13 amino acids. CDR1 and CDR2 from the germline V gene are SGHAT and FQNNGV. The CDR3 spells CASSPPGRNEQFF. CDR3 sequence (DNA): TGTGCCAGCAGCCCCCCCGGGCGGAATGAGCAGTTCTTC.

The chain couples TRBV15 to TRBJ2-2; D possibly matches TRBD1 or TRBD2 (6 bases each). The CDR3 covers 15 residues. Germline V gene data show CDR1 as LNHNV and CDR2 as YYDKDF (reference sequence). Trimming cost V 8 bases and J 3 bases, with 16 bases left between them. The CDR3 region has the DNA TGTGCCACCGGTACCGAGGGGGAGGACACCGGGGAGCTGTTTTTT. Translation: CATGTEGEDTGELFF.

In this sample, this clone turned up once. This rearrangement joins TRBV5-1 to TRBJ1-3; D unclear. The CDR3 runs to 14 residues. Germline-derived CDR1 and CDR2 are SGHRS and YFSETQ. V dropped 3 bases and J dropped 0 bases, with 7 bases sitting between them. Written as DNA, the CDR3 is TGCGCCAGCAGCTATGACACCTCTGGAAACACCATATATTTT. It codes for CASSYDTSGNTIYF.

CDR3 sequence: CASSIRGGGSTDTQYF. The DNA of the CDR3 is TGTGCCAGTAGTATTAGGGGCGGGGGGAGCACAGATACGCAGTATTTT. The gene calls are TRBV19 and TRBJ2-3; 8 bases map to TRBD2. There are 16 residues in the CDR3. In germline, CDR1 is LNHDA, CDR2 SQIVND (reference sequence). V shed 3 bases and J 0 bases; nucleotides not matched to a gene: 5. The whole variable domain, filled in from reference TRBV19 and TRBJ2-3, reads DGGITQSPKYLFRKEGQNVTLSCEQNLNHDAMYWYRQDPGQGLRLIYYSQIVNDFQKGDIAEGYSVSREKKESFPLTVTSAQKNPTAFYLCASSIRGGGSTDTQYFGPGTRLTVL.

V usage is TRBV10-3 and J usage is TRBJ1-5, with 10 bases matching TRBD1. The J segment lost 4 bases and the V segment lost 6 bases, leaving 3 bases of the junction unmatched. Germline values: CDR1 ENHRY, CDR2 SYGVKD. The CDR3 runs to 14 residues. CDR3 amino acids: CAIRGTGENQPQHF. The CDR3 nucleotides read TGTGCCATCAGGGGGACAGGGGAAAATCAGCCCCAGCATTTT.

V usage is TRBV6-1 and J usage is TRBJ1-2, with 7 bases identical to TRBD1. This CDR3 is 14 amino acids long. Germline CDR1 MNHNS, CDR2 SASEGT. V lost 1 base to trimming and J lost 3 bases; unmatched junction nucleotides: 2. The CDR3 DNA is TGTGCCAGCAGTGAAGTAGGGGGCGACTATGGCTACACCTTC. Translating it yields CASSEVGGDYGYTF.

This clone was observed once. The gene calls are TRBV9 and TRBJ1-1; TRBD1 matches 9 bases. The CDR3 is 14 residues long. The V gene's germline CDR1 is SGDLS and CDR2 YYNGEE. V was pared by 3 bases and J by 5 bases, with 5 bases of the junction left unmatched. The CDR3 sequence is CASSAGTGRTEAFF. The CDR3 DNA reads TGTGCCAGCAGCGCCGGGACAGGGAGAACTGAAGCTTTCTTT.

The genes are TRBV7-9 and TRBJ2-7; TRBD1 aligns across 8 bases. Trimming took 5 bases from V and 0 from J; bases not matched to a gene: 9. The CDR3 contains 16 residues. Per germline, CDR1 SEHNR and CDR2 FQNEAQ (reference sequence). CDR3 nucleotides: TGTGCCAGCAGCCCTCCGGTGGACAGGGTCTCCTACGAGCAGTACTTC. Its protein product is CASSPPVDRVSYEQYF.

This chain joins TRBV13 and TRBJ1-2; no clear D. The CDR3 is 15 residues long. V lost 1 base and J 4 bases, leaving 13 bases between the germline ends. Germline V gene sequence: CDR1 PRHDT, CDR2 FYEKMQ (reference sequence). Here the CDR3 DNA reads TGTGCCAGCAGCTTAGAAAGGGAGGAGCGCTATGGCTACACCTTC. It yields the protein CASSLEREERYGYTF.

The chain's CDR3 is CASSWGQGPNTGELFF. The CDR3 DNA reads as TGTGCCAGTAGTTGGGGGCAGGGGCCAAACACCGGGGAGCTGTTTTTT. The chain has TRBV19 and TRBJ2-2; D might be TRBD1 (6 bases). CDR1 and CDR2 from the germline V gene are LNHDA and SQIVND (reference sequence). Trimming took off 5 bases at V and 2 bases at J, with 15 bases between the two ends. This CDR3 is 16 amino acids long.

V and J are TRBV9 and TRBJ1-1, with a tentative D call TRBD1 (6 bases). Trimming shortened V by 0 bases and J by 0 bases, and 9 bases separated the two germline ends. Germline-derived CDR1 and CDR2 are SGDLS and YYNGEE. This CDR3 has 15 residues. CDR3 amino acids: CASSVAQGMNTEAFF. CDR3 bases: TGTGCCAGCAGCGTAGCTCAGGGGATGAACACTGAAGCTTTCTTT.

This clone appeared a single time. The chain couples TRBV5-8 to TRBJ2-2, with TRBD2 matching 15 bases. This CDR3 comprises 18 residues. Germline CDR1 is SGHTS and CDR2 is YDEGEE. Trimming removed 2 bases from V and 3 bases from J; junction bases left unmatched: 5. The CDR3 is CASSFGTSGGYDTGELFF. Written as DNA, the CDR3 is TGTGCCAGCAGCTTCGGGACTAGCGGGGGGTACGACACCGGGGAGCTGTTTTTT. The variable domain in full, with the rest retrieved from reference TRBV5-8 and TRBJ2-2, is EAGVTQSPTHLIKTRGQQATLRCSPISGHTSVYWYQQALGLGLQFLLWYDEGEERNRGNFPPRFSGRQFPNYSSELNVNALELEDSALYLCASSFGTSGGYDTGELFFGEGSRLTVL.

This clone has a single count. An end of the junction does not agree with germline; a read error may underlie this. This chain uses TRBV11-2 with TRBJ2-5; D could derive from TRBD1 or TRBD2 (6 bases each). This CDR3 spans 13 amino acids. Germline loops: CDR1 SGHAT, CDR2 FQNNGV. The CDR3 here is CASSFGGPETRYF. In DNA form, the CDR3 reads TGTGCCAGCAGCTTTGGGGGGCCGGAGACCCGGTACTTC.

The chain has TRBV11-2 and TRBJ2-7; possible D gene TRBD1, 5 bases. Germline CDR1 reads SGHAT; CDR2 reads FQNNGV. The CDR3 runs 12 residues. Trimming took off 6 bases at V and 3 bases at J, with 9 bases between the two ends. The CDR3 region has the DNA TGTGCCAGCAGTTCCGGACACTACGAGCAGTACTTC. Translated: CASSSGHYEQYF.

This rearrangement joins TRBV5-1 to TRBJ2-4; D gene uncertain. From germline, CDR1 is SGHRS and CDR2 YFSETQ. Deletions cut 0 bases from V and 7 bases from J, with 2 bases between. The CDR3 runs to 11 residues. CDR3 region: CASSLGNIQYF. CDR3 nucleotide sequence: TGCGCCAGCAGCTTGGGGAACATTCAGTACTTC.

J is TRBJ1-2 and V is TRBV7-2; 7 nucleotides align to TRBD1. The CDR3 runs 13 residues. Germline V gene lookup returns CDR1 SGHTA and CDR2 FQGNSA. Losses at the gene ends were 5 bases for V and 8 bases for J; bases not matched to a gene: 8. This CDR3 is CASSQTTGFGYTF. CDR3 nucleotides: TGTGCCAGCAGCCAGACGACAGGGTTCGGCTACACCTTC.

V and J are TRBV6-1 and TRBJ2-7; 9 bases map to TRBD2. The CDR3 contains 15 residues. Unmatched junction bases numbered 8, after V lost 4 bases and J lost 4 bases. Germline-derived CDR1 and CDR2 are MNHNS and SASEGT. The CDR3 DNA reads as TGTGCCAGCAGTGTGTGGCGGGGGGGCGATTACGAGCAGTACTTC. Its translation is CASSVWRGGDYEQYF.

V and J are TRBV7-9 and TRBJ1-5; TRBD1 aligns across 8 bases. The CDR3 is 15 residues long. Germline loops: CDR1 SEHNR, CDR2 FQNEAQ (reference sequence). The V gene end was trimmed by 5 bases and the J gene end by 7 bases; junction bases not matched to a gene: 10. DNA for the CDR3: TGTGCCAGCAGCGACCACAGGGGGTCAGGGCAGCCCCAGCATTTT. Its translation: CASSDHRGSGQPQHF.

This chain joins TRBV19 and TRBJ1-2, with 10 positions matching TRBD1. Losses at the gene ends were 7 bases for V and 4 bases for J; bases not matched to a gene: 9. This CDR3 region has 15 residues. The V gene's germline CDR1 is LNHDA and CDR2 SQIVND (reference sequence). The CDR3 protein is CASTPTGGNSYGYTF. The CDR3 DNA is TGTGCCAGTACCCCGACAGGGGGCAATAGCTATGGCTACACCTTC.

The chain recombines TRBV5-1 with TRBJ2-1, with D unresolved. V lost 3 bases to trimming and J lost 8 bases, with 6 bases between them. The germline V gene has CDR1 SGHRS and CDR2 YFSETQ. The CDR3 is 11 amino acids. CDR3 sequence reads: CASSSFHEQFF. The CDR3 bases are TGCGCCAGCAGCTCTTTCCATGAGCAGTTCTTC.

The J gene is TRBJ2-1, the V gene TRBV6-7, with 7 bases matching TRBD2. TRBV6-7 is classed as an ORF, of uncertain function. The J segment lost 2 bases and the V segment lost 6 bases, leaving 13 bases of the junction unmatched. The length of the CDR3 is 17 residues. CDR3 DNA: TGTGCCAGCAGCCTCTCTCCGGGGGGAATGCCCTACAATGAGCAGTTCTTC. Its translation: CASSLSPGGMPYNEQFF.

The chain joins TRBV4-3 to TRBJ2-6, with 8 bases identical to TRBD2. Germline CDR1 is LGHNA and CDR2 is YSLEER. V was pared by 1 base and J by 4 bases, with 9 bases of the junction left unmatched. The CDR3 extends over 18 amino acids. The CDR3 protein is CASSQAPFSGEGANVLTF. The CDR3 coding sequence is TGCGCCAGCAGCCAAGCCCCTTTTAGCGGGGAGGGGGCCAACGTCCTGACTTTC.

V and J are TRBV10-2 and TRBJ2-7; D call uncertain. The CDR3 length is 13 residues. Germline-derived CDR1 and CDR2 are WSHSY and SAAADI. Between the trimmed V and J ends, which lost 7 bases and 3 bases, there was a span of 13 bases. The CDR3 is CASIEGMDYEQYF. CDR3 bases: TGCGCCAGCATTGAAGGAATGGACTACGAGCAGTACTTC.

This clone is a singleton in its sample. V usage is TRBV6-1 and J usage is TRBJ2-2; perhaps TRBD1 as D (5 bases). Germline CDR1 is MNHNS and CDR2 is SASEGT. The CDR3 has 15 residues. The V end was cut by 3 bases, the J end by 0 bases, with 8 bases between. The CDR3 spells CASSETTANTGELFF. The DNA of the CDR3 is TGTGCCAGCAGTGAGACGACAGCGAACACCGGGGAGCTGTTTTTT.

This chain joins TRBV7-9 and TRBJ1-2, with a weak D call TRBD1 (6 bases). Trimming pared 5 bases from V and 5 bases from J, leaving 12 bases between. From germline, CDR1 is SEHNR and CDR2 FQNEAQ (reference sequence). The CDR3 contains 13 residues. CDR3 amino acids: CASSRGAAYGYTF. CDR3 coding DNA: TGTGCCAGCAGCCGGGGGGCAGCTTATGGCTACACCTTC. Variable domain in full (rest from reference TRBV7-9 and TRBJ1-2): DTGVSQNPRHKITKRGQNVTFRCDPISEHNRLYWYRQTLGQGPEFLTYFQNEAQLEKSRLLSDRFSAERPKGSFSTLEIQRTEQGDSAMYLCASSRGAAYGYTFGSGTRLTVV.

The V and J genes are TRBV2 and TRBJ1-5; D gene uncertain. The CDR3 runs to 15 residues. The V gene's germline CDR1 is SNHLY and CDR2 FYNNEI. Trimming stripped 2 bases from V and 2 bases from J, with 10 bases between. The CDR3 coding sequence is TGTGCCAGCAGTGAATGGAGAACTGGCAATCAGCCCCAGCATTTT. This translates into CASSEWRTGNQPQHF.

This sequence joins TRBV6-5 and TRBJ2-7, with D hard to call. Deletions cut 4 bases from V and 0 bases from J, with 7 bases between. The CDR3 sequence is 13 residues long. Germline V lookup: CDR1 MNHEY, CDR2 SVGAGI. The CDR3 DNA follows: TGTGCCAGCAGTTGGACCAGCTCCTACGAGCAGTACTTC. Amino acid sequence: CASSWTSSYEQYF.

This clone was detected once. The chain is built from TRBV5-4 and TRBJ1-3; D remains unclear. V lost 0 bases to trimming and J lost 4 bases, with 11 bases between them. CDR3 length: 15 residues. Per germline, CDR1 SGHNT and CDR2 YYREEE (reference sequence). The CDR3 DNA follows: TGTGCCAGCAGCTTGGAGGCAGAAGGGGGAAACACCATATATTTT. Encoded protein: CASSLEAEGGNTIYF.